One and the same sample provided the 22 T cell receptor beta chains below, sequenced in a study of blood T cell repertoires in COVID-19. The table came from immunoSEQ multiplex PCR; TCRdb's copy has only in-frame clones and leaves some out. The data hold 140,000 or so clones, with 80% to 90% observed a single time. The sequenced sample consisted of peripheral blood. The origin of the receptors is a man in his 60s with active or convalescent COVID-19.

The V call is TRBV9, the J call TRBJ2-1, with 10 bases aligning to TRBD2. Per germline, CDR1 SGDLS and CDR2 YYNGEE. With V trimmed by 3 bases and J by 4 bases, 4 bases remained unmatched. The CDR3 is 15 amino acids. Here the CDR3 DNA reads TGTGCCAGCAGCGAAGCGGGAGGGGGATACAATGAGCAGTTCTTC. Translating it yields CASSEAGGGYNEQFF.

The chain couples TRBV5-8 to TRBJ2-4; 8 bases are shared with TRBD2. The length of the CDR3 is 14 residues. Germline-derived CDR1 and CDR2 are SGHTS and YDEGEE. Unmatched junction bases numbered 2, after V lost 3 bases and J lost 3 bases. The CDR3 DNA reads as TGTGCCAGCAGCTACGGGGGGGTCAAAAACATTCAGTACTTC. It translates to CASSYGGVKNIQYF.

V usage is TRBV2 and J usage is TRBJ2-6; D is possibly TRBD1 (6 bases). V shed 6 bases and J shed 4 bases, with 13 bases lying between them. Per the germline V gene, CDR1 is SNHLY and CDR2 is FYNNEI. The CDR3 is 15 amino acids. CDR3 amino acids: CASRQDSTGANVLTF. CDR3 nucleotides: TGTGCCAGCAGACAGGACAGTACGGGGGCCAACGTCCTGACTTTC.

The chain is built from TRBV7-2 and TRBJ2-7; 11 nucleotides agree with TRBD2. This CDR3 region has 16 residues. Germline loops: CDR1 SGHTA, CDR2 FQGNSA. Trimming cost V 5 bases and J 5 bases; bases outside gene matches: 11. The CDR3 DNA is TGTGCCAGCAGCCCCAGTGGGACTAGCGGTTTGCACGAGCAGTACTTC. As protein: CASSPSGTSGLHEQYF.

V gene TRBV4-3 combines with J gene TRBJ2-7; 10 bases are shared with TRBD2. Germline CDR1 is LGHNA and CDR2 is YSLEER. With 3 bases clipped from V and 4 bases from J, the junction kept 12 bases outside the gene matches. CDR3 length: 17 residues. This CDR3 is CASSQDRASGGGYEQYF. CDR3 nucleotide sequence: TGCGCCAGCAGCCAGGACAGGGCTAGCGGGGGTGGGTACGAGCAGTACTTC.

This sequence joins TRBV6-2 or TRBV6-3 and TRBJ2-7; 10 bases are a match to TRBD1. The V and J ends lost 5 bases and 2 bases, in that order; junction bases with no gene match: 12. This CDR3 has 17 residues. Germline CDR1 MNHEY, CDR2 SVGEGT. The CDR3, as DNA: TGTGCCAGCAGTCGCGACGAACGTGGGACAGGGGCCTACGAGCAGTACTTC. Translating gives CASSRDERGTGAYEQYF.

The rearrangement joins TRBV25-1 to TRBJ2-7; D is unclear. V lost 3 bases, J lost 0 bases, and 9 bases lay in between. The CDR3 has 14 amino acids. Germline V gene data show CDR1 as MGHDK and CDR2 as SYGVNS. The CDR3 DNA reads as TGTGCCAGCAGTGACCGACTCTCCTCCTACGAGCAGTACTTC. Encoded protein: CASSDRLSSYEQYF.

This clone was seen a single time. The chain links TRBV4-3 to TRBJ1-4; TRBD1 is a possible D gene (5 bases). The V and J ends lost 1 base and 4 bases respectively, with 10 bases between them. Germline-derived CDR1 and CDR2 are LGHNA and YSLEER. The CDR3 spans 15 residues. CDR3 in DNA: TGCGCCAGCAGCCAAGTCGGGGGAGGTAATGAAAAACTGTTTTTT. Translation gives CASSQVGGGNEKLFF.

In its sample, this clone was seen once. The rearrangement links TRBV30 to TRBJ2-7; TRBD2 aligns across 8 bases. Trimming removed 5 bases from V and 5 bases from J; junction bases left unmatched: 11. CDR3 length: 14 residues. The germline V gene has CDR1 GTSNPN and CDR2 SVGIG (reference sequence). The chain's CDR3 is CAWEEREYVHEQYF. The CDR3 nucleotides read TGTGCCTGGGAGGAGCGGGAGTACGTCCACGAGCAGTACTTC.

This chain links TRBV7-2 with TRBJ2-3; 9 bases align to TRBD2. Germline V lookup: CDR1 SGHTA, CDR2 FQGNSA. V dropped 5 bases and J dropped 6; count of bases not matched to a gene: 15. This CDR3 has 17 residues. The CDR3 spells CASSLSRAGGMWDTQYF. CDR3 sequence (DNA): TGTGCCAGCAGCCTCAGTCGGGCGGGAGGGATGTGGGATACGCAGTATTTT.

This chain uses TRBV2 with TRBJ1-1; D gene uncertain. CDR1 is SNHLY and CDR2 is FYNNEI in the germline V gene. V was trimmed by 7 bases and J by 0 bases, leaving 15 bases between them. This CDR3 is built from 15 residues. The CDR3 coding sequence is TGTGCCAGCACAAAAAAGAGACATGTGAACACTGAAGCTTTCTTT. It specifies CASTKKRHVNTEAFF.

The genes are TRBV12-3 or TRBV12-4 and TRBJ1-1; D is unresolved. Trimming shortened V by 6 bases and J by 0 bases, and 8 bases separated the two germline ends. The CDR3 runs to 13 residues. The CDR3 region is CASSQSVNTEAFF. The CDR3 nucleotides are TGTGCCAGCAGCCAATCAGTGAACACTGAAGCTTTCTTT.

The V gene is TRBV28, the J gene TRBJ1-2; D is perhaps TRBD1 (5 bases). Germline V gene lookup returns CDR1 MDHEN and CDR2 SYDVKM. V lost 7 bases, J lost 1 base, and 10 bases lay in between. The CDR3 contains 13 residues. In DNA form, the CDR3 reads TGTGCCAGCACTTGGGGGGGTAACTATGGCTACACCTTC. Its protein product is CASTWGGNYGYTF.

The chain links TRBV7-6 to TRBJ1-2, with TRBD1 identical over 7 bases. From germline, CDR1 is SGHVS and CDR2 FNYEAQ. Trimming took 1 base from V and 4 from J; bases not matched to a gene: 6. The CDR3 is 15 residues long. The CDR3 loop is CASSLGPRGAYGYTF. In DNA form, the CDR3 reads TGTGCCAGCAGCTTAGGACCCAGGGGGGCCTATGGCTACACCTTC.

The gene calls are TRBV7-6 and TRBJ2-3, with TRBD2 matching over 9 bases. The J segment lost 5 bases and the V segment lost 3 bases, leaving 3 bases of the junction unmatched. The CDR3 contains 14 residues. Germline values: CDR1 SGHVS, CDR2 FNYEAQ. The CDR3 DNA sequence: TGTGCCAGCAGCTTGCGGGAGGGTGGAGATACGCAGTATTTT. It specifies CASSLREGGDTQYF.

The CDR3 bases are TGCAGTGCTAGTGAGGCAGGGGGCCGCGGTCAGCCCCAGCATTTT. Protein product: CSASEAGGRGQPQHF. The chain uses TRBV20-1 and TRBJ1-5; 8 nucleotides line up with TRBD1. The CDR3 has 15 residues. Trimming took 3 bases from V and 6 from J; bases not matched to a gene: 10. Germline V CDR1 and CDR2: DFQATT, SNEGSKA (reference sequence).

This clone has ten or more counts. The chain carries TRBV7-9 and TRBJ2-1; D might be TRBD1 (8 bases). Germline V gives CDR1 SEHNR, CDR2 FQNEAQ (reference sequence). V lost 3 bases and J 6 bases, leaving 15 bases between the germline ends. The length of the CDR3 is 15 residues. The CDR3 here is CASSLRGTGGNEQFF. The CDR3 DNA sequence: TGTGCCAGCAGCTTGCGGGGGACAGGAGGCAATGAGCAGTTCTTC.

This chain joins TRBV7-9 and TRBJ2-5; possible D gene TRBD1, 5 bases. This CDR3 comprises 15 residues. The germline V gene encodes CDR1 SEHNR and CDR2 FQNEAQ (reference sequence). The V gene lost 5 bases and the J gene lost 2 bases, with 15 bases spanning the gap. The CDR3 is CASSQLGGAQETQYF. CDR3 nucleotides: TGTGCCAGCAGCCAATTGGGTGGGGCGCAAGAGACCCAGTACTTC. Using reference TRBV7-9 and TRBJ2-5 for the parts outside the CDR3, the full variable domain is DTGVSQNPRHKITKRGQNVTFRCDPISEHNRLYWYRQTLGQGPEFLTYFQNEAQLEKSRLLSDRFSAERPKGSFSTLEIQRTEQGDSAMYLCASSQLGGAQETQYFGPGTRLLVL.

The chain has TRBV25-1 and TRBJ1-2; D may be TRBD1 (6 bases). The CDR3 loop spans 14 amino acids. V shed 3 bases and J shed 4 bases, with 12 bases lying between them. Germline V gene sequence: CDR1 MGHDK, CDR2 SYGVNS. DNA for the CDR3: TGTGCCAGCAGTGAGGGGGCAGGGATCTATGGCTACACCTTC. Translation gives CASSEGAGIYGYTF.

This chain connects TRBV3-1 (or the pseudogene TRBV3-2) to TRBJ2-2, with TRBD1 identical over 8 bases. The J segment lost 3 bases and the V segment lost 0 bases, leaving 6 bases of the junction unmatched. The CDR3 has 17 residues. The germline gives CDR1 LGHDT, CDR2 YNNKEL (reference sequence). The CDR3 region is CASSQESQGAHTGELFF. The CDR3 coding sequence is TGTGCCAGCAGCCAAGAAAGTCAGGGGGCACACACCGGGGAGCTGTTTTTT.

CDR3 nucleotides: TGTGCCAGCTCACGCTCTACAGGGGGCTCTGGAAACACCATATATTTT. It is translated as CASSRSTGGSGNTIYF. The genes are TRBV18 and TRBJ1-3; 8 nucleotides line up with TRBD1. After removal of 4 bases from V and 0 bases from J, the junction contained 5 bases not matched to a gene. The germline gives CDR1 KGHSH, CDR2 LQKENI. There are 16 residues in the CDR3.

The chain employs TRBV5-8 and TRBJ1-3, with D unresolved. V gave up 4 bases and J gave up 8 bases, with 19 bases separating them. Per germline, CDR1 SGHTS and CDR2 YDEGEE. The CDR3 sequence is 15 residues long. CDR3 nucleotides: TGTGCCAGCAGCCGTCAGGTTGCGGAGGTGGACACCATATATTTT. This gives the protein CASSRQVAEVDTIYF.